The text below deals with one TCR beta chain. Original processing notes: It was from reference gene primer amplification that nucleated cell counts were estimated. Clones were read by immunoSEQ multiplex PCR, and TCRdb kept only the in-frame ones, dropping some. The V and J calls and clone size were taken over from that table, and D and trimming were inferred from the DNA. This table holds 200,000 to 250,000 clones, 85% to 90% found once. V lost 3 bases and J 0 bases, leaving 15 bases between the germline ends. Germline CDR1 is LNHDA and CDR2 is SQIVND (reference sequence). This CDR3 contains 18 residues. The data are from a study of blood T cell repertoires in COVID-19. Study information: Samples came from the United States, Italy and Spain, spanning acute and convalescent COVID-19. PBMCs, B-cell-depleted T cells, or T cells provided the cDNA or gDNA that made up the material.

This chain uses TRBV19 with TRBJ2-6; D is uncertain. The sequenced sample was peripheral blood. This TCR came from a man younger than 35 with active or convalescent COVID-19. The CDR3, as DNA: TGTGCCAGTAGTATCGCAGCGAGAGCCAGCTCTGGGGCCAACGTCCTGACTTTC. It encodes CASSIAARASSGANVLTF. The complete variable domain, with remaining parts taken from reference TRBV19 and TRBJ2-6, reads DGGITQSPKYLFRKEGQNVTLSCEQNLNHDAMYWYRQDPGQGLRLIYYSQIVNDFQKGDIAEGYSVSREKKESFPLTVTSAQKNPTAFYLCASSIAARASSGANVLTFGAGSRLTVL.